The T cell receptor beta chain under discussion was sequenced for a study of blood T cell repertoires in COVID-19. Study-level background: Nucleic acid was either cDNA or gDNA, and it came from T cells, B-cell-depleted T cells, or PBMCs.

Per the original data handling: The assay estimated nucleated cells by amplifying reference gene primers. Measured with immunoSEQ multiplex PCR; TCRdb has only the in-frame clones, and not every one. V, J and clone size were drawn from that table, and D and trimming were deduced from the DNA. The table includes about 150,000 clones, 83% detected once. The J segment lost 2 bases and the V segment lost 4 bases, leaving 4 bases of the junction unmatched. Germline assignment: CDR1 ENHRY and CDR2 SYGVKD. This CDR3 spans 16 amino acids. The sample taken for sequencing was peripheral blood. This receptor was taken from a woman aged 80 or over with acute or convalescent COVID-19. The rearrangement uses TRBV10-3 and TRBJ1-6; 8 bases are a match to TRBD1. CDR3 amino acids: CAISGRTGTYNSPLHF. As DNA, the CDR3 is TGTGCCATCAGTGGGAGGACAGGGACCTATAATTCACCCCTCCACTTT.